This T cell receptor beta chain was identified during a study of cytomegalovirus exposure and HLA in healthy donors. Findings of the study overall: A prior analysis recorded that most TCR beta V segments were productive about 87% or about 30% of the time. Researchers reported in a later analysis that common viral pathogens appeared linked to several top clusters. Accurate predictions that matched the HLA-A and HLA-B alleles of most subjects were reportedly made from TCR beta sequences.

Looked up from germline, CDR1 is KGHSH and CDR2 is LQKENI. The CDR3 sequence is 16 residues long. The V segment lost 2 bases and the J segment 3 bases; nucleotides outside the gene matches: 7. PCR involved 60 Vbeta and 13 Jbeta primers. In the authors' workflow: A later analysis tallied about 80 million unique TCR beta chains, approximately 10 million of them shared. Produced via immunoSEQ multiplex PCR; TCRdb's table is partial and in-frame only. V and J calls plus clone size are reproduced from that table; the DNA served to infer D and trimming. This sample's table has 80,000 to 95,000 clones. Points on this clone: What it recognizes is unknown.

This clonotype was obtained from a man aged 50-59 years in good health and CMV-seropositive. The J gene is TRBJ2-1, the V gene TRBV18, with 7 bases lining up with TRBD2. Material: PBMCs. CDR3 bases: TGTGCCAGCTCACCATCCGTCCCTAGCGGCTACAATGAGCAGTTCTTC. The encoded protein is CASSPSVPSGYNEQFF.